This T cell receptor beta chain was identified during a study of regulatory T cells in long-lasting Graves disease. As for the study in general: Under 3 months of antithyroid drugs had been taken by newly diagnosed Graves' patients.

Arm-PCR with iRepertoire HTBI primers amplified the CDR3 regions for these TCR beta libraries. TCRdb fed the multiplex PCR reads into MiXCR, producing one record per CDR3 protein. The data contain fewer than 650,000 distinct CDR3 sequences, less than 20% of them seen just once; the ten biggest clones take up 18%. CDR3 length: 18 amino acids. CDR1 is SEHNR, CDR2 FQNEAQ, per germline (reference sequence). The germline V and J ends were trimmed by 5 bases and 0 bases, with 20 bases remaining between them. Time point: newly diagnosed GD, antithyroid drugs for less than 3 months. The TCR library used RNA extracted from PBMCs. The patient group derived from an endocrinology department in Xi'an, China. The same data also went into a second study, on T cells in Graves' hyperthyroidism and ophthalmopathy.

The TCR comes from a woman aged 30 to 39 with Graves disease. The rearrangement uses TRBV7-9 and TRBJ1-5; weak D call: TRBD1 (6 bases). Sequencing used peripheral blood mononuclear cells (PBMCs), obtained at new diagnosis, from a patient treated with antithyroid drugs. CDR3 in DNA: TGTGCCAGCAGCCCATGGACAGTCAGTACCGTTAGCAATCAGCCCCAGCATTTT. Translated: CASSPWTVSTVSNQPQHF.